Given below is one TCR beta chain in context. The antigen this receptor binds is unknown. Nothing much larger sits one base from this clone, and base qualities are not available. Including cysteine and phenylalanine, the CDR3 has 10 amino acids. Kept here is only the CDR3 DNA, which spans 30 bases and is read in frame from base 1. V is cut by 3 bases and J by 5 bases, and the space between the germline ends is 4 bases. CDR1 SQVTM and CDR2 ANQGSEA were looked up in the germline V gene. This sample is part of a study of T cells and copy number aberrations in small-cell lung cancer (dated by TCRdb to the early 2020s). Study-level background: Whole-exome sequencing of the same tumor regions was paired with TCR repertoire sequencing so that T cell metrics could be related to mutations and copy number aberrations. Tumor TCR data were available for 17 patients, and TCR data from both tumor and normal tissue were available for 14 patients. Points the paper makes about the study in general: Compared with adjacent lung tissue, tumors showed lower T-cell density, richness and clonality, although the density difference was not significant. All specimens were formalin-fixed paraffin-embedded tissue, which is known to introduce sequencing artifacts. A small sample size, resulting from surgical resection being uncommon in small-cell lung cancer, limited the study, and the findings need validation.

Patients with limited-stage small-cell lung cancer who underwent surgical resection in Hangzhou, China, between the late 2000s and the early 2020s were included as donors. All donors were treated with upfront surgery without preoperative chemotherapy or radiotherapy, and immunotherapy was not given to any donor before or after surgery. In the sequenced cohort of 15 to 20 patients, every patient was either a smoker or a heavy second-hand smoker. Adjacent normal lung was collected at least 2 cm from the tumor margin and was morphologically confirmed by two pathologists to be free of malignant cells. The study used multi-region TCR-beta sequencing of resected limited-stage small-cell lung cancers together with tumor-adjacent lung tissue to characterize T cell repertoire heterogeneity. The AllPrep DNA/RNA FFPE Kit (Qiagen) was used to extract genomic DNA from the FFPE tissue. TCR-beta CDR3 regions were amplified from genomic DNA with the immunoSEQ hsTCRB Kit using multiplexed V- and J-gene primers. Unique DNA barcodes were added in a second PCR, and samples were pooled together with a negative and a positive control. Pooled TCR-beta libraries were sequenced on an Illumina MiSeq with a 150-cycle paired-end protocol. For the original study's pipeline: Adaptive Biotechnologies processed the raw sequencing data into a report containing normalized, annotated TCR-beta repertoires. To compute T-cell density, TCR-beta templates were normalized to usable DNA, with usable DNA estimated through amplification of housekeeping genes. Richness counted unique rearrangements, and clonality was defined as 1 minus Pielou's evenness. TCRdb stores this immuneACCESS table with in-frame sequences only. Part of the clones is absent; in the studies checked, under half of the shortfall reflects unresolved V genes, and no reason is known for the rest. V and J calls and clone size follow that table, whereas D and trimming were derived from the DNA. For this sample the table gives approximately 3,100 clones, of which about nine tenths were detected only once. The top ten constitute around 4.4% of the sample.

The sequence came from a man aged 50-60 years with small cell lung cancer. Sequences were obtained from normal tissue next to the tumor. The chain couples TRBV29-1 to TRBJ1-2, with the D gene uncertain. The DNA sequence reads TGCAGCGTTGACCGTTATGGCTACACCTTC. This yields the protein CSVDRYGYTF.